One and the same sample provided the 27 T cell receptor beta chains below, sequenced in a study of blood T cells in healthy people across ages. A second PCR, run for roughly 6 to 11 cycles, used a sample-barcoded 5' primer plus a J-beta primer mix. TCRdb re-analysed the 5' RACE reads in MiXCR, keeping a single row per CDR3 protein. The sample records 980,000 or so distinct CDR3 sequences, approximately 49% being singletons. Material for sequencing was blood. The receptors were sampled from a man aged 25-40 years in good health.

This CDR3 reads CASRNPTSGYEQYF. Written as DNA, the CDR3 is TGTGCCAGCAGAAACCCAACTAGCGGCTACGAGCAGTACTTC. The chain recombines TRBV11-1 with TRBJ2-7, with TRBD2 identical over 8 bases. With 6 bases clipped from V and 3 bases from J, the junction kept 7 bases outside the gene matches. Germline V gene data show CDR1 as SGHAT and CDR2 as FQDESV (reference sequence). CDR3 length: 14 residues.

V gene TRBV9 combines with J gene TRBJ2-1; no clear D. The CDR3 sequence is 15 residues long. CDR1 and CDR2 from the germline V gene are SGDLS and YYNGEE. Trimming shortened V by 3 bases and J by 4 bases, and 14 bases separated the two germline ends. CDR3 protein: CASSADAGPYNEQFF. CDR3 nucleotide sequence: TGTGCCAGCAGCGCAGACGCCGGGCCGTACAATGAGCAGTTCTTC.

The rearrangement joins TRBV28 to TRBJ2-3, with D unclear. The length of the CDR3 is 12 residues. Trimming took 6 bases from V and 6 from J, leaving 10 bases between them. In germline, CDR1 is MDHEN, CDR2 SYDVKM. The CDR3 nucleotides read TGTGCCAGCAGCAAAACTCGGGATACGCAGTATTTT. Protein product: CASSKTRDTQYF.

This clonotype was seen a handful of times. The CDR3 region has the DNA TGTGCCAGCAAAGGGGAAGCGTACGAGCAGTACTTC. As protein: CASKGEAYEQYF. The chain recombines TRBV27 with TRBJ2-7, with a possible D match to TRBD1 (5 bases). From germline, CDR1 is MNHEY and CDR2 SMNVEV (reference sequence). Trimming shortened V by 7 bases and J by 4 bases, and 11 bases separated the two germline ends. The length of the CDR3 is 12 residues.

This chain links TRBV6-5 with TRBJ2-7, with 8 bases identical to TRBD2. Germline V gene lookup returns CDR1 MNHEY and CDR2 SVGAGI. The CDR3 loop spans 15 amino acids. Germline trimming cut 5 bases from V and 2 bases from J; bases unmatched to any gene: 8. The CDR3 region has the DNA TGTGCCAGCAGTGCCGCCGGGACTAGTCCCTACGAGCAGTACTTC. This encodes CASSAAGTSPYEQYF.

This clonotype was recorded once. The junction departs from the called germline gene at one end, perhaps through a read error. The chain recombines TRBV27 with TRBJ2-5; no reliable D call. The CDR3 contains 13 residues. The germline V gene has CDR1 MNHEY and CDR2 SMNVEV (reference sequence). CDR3 coding DNA: TGTGCCAGCAGTCGACCGACCCAAGAGACCCGGTACTTC. It codes for CASSRPTQETRYF.

The gene calls are TRBV20-1 and TRBJ2-7, with D tentatively TRBD1 or TRBD2 (5 bases each). CDR1 DFQATT and CDR2 SNEGSKA come from the germline V gene (reference sequence). The V end lost 4 bases, the J end lost 0 bases, and 13 bases lay between the germline ends. The CDR3 has 14 residues. CDR3 DNA: TGCAGTGCTACCTCCGGGACGGTCTCCTACGAGCAGTACTTC. It specifies CSATSGTVSYEQYF.

The sample holds one count of this clonotype. This rearrangement joins TRBV5-1 to TRBJ2-1; 12 bases agree with TRBD2. V was clipped by 5 bases and J by 4 bases; unmatched bases: 4. The CDR3 consists of 15 residues. Germline loops: CDR1 SGHRS, CDR2 YFSETQ. The CDR3 protein is CASSASGGGYNEQFF. The CDR3 bases are TGCGCCAGCAGTGCTAGCGGGGGGGGTTACAATGAGCAGTTCTTC.

V usage is TRBV5-6 and J usage is TRBJ2-3; D unresolved. The length of the CDR3 is 14 residues. Trimming took off 3 bases at V and 6 bases at J, with 14 bases between the two ends. Germline CDR1 reads SGHDT; CDR2 reads YYEEEE. Here the CDR3 DNA reads TGTGCCAGCAGCTACCTGGGCGTCGGGGATACGCAGTATTTT. This encodes CASSYLGVGDTQYF. Full variable domain (missing parts from reference TRBV5-6 and TRBJ2-3): DAGVTQSPTHLIKTRGQQVTLRCSPKSGHDTVSWYQQALGQGPQFIFQYYEEEERQRGNFPDRFSGHQFPNYSSELNVNALLLGDSALYLCASSYLGVGDTQYFGPGTRLTVL.

To note about this clonotype: This may stem from a read error, because a much larger clone lies one nucleotide away. The chain's CDR3 is CASSLGQPTDTRYF. DNA of the CDR3: TGCGCCAGCAGCTTGGGGCAGCCCACAGATACGCGGTATTTT. The chain employs TRBV5-1 and TRBJ2-3; D gene unclear. This CDR3 is 14 amino acids long. The germline gives CDR1 SGHRS, CDR2 YFSETQ. Complete variable domain (other parts from reference TRBV5-1 and TRBJ2-3): KAGVTQTPRYLIKTRGQQVTLSCSPISGHRSVSWYQQTPGQGLQFLFEYFSETQRNKGNFPGRFSGRQFSNSRSEMNVSTLELGDSALYLCASSLGQPTDTRYFGPGTRLTVL.

As regards this clonotype: A junction boundary mismatches the germline segment, possibly from a read error. The rearrangement joins TRBV10-3 to TRBJ2-7; D possibly uses TRBD1 or TRBD2 (5 bases each). Germline V gene lookup returns CDR1 ENHRY and CDR2 SYGVKD. The CDR3 is 15 amino acids. CDR3 sequence (DNA): TGTGCCATCAGTGAGTTGGGACCCGCTTCCTACGGGCAGTACTTC. Translated, it gives CAISELGPASYGQYF.

Turning to this clonotype: The junction shows a germline mismatch at one end, possibly a read error. The chain couples TRBV7-2 to TRBJ1-5; tentatively, D is TRBD1 (6 bases). Germline values: CDR1 SGHTA, CDR2 FQGNSA. This CDR3 is built from 15 residues. DNA of the CDR3: TGTGTCAGCAGCGATCTAGGGGGTGTTAACCAGCCCCAGCATTTT. Protein sequence: CVSSDLGGVNQPQHF.

This chain uses TRBV29-1 with TRBJ1-5; D possibly corresponds to TRBD1 (5 bases). This CDR3 region has 15 residues. CDR1 and CDR2 from the germline V gene are SQVTM and ANQGSEA. V was cut by 6 bases and J by 4 bases, with 19 bases left in between. The CDR3 spells CSVQEWGSGNQPQHF. The DNA for the CDR3 is TGCAGCGTGCAGGAATGGGGGTCGGGGAATCAGCCCCAGCATTTT.

V usage is TRBV6-2 or TRBV6-3 and J usage is TRBJ1-5; perhaps TRBD1 as D (5 bases). There are 15 residues in the CDR3. V was trimmed by 6 bases and J by 0 bases, leaving 12 bases between them. Germline V lookup: CDR1 MNHEY, CDR2 SVGEGT. The CDR3 bases are TGTGCCAGCAGCACGGGGGGGTATAGCAATCAGCCCCAGCATTTT. Protein product: CASSTGGYSNQPQHF.

This clonotype was picked up many times. The V call is TRBV4-1, the J call TRBJ2-5; 7 bases line up with TRBD1. V lost 1 base, J lost 5 bases, and 10 bases stayed unmatched. CDR3 size: 16 residues. Germline loops: CDR1 MGHRA, CDR2 YSYEKL. CDR3 region: CASSQGGQVPGETQYF. The CDR3 DNA is TGCGCCAGCAGCCAAGGTGGACAGGTGCCCGGGGAGACCCAGTACTTC.

The sample holds a few counts of this clonotype. V is TRBV4-2 and J is TRBJ1-1; 7 bases are shared with TRBD1. Trimming cost V 5 bases and J 7 bases; bases outside gene matches: 10. Germline V lookup: CDR1 LGHNA, CDR2 YNFKEQ. The CDR3 totals 14 residues. DNA of the CDR3: TGTGCCAGCAGCTTCAGGCAGGGGGACGGTGAAGCTTTCTTT. It is translated as CASSFRQGDGEAFF.

This chain joins TRBV11-3 and TRBJ2-3; D call uncertain. V was cut by 6 bases and J by 2 bases, with 12 bases left in between. Germline V gene sequence: CDR1 SGHNT, CDR2 YENEEA. The CDR3 length is 14 residues. This CDR3 is CASSSNAFTDTQYF. The CDR3 DNA reads as TGTGCCAGCAGTAGCAATGCCTTCACAGATACGCAGTATTTT. Filled out from reference TRBV11-3 and TRBJ2-3, the complete variable domain reads EAGVVQSPRYKIIEKKQPVAFWCNPISGHNTLYWYLQNLGQGPELLIRYENEEAVDDSQLPKDRFSAERLKGVDSTLKIQPAELGDSAVYLCASSSNAFTDTQYFGPGTRLTVL.

This rearrangement joins TRBV28 to TRBJ2-1; the match to TRBD1 covers 7 bases. V shed 3 bases, J shed 2 bases, and the junction held 4 bases outside the gene matches. The CDR3 covers 15 residues. Germline V lookup: CDR1 MDHEN, CDR2 SYDVKM. The CDR3 sequence: CASSFGDRPYNEQFF. Written as DNA, the CDR3 is TGTGCCAGCAGTTTTGGGGACAGACCCTACAATGAGCAGTTCTTC.

Only a few counts were recorded for this clonotype. The chain carries TRBV7-2 and TRBJ1-6; 7 bases are shared with TRBD1. The germline V gene has CDR1 SGHTA and CDR2 FQGNSA. The J segment lost 7 bases and the V segment lost 1 base, leaving 4 bases of the junction unmatched. The CDR3 extends over 15 amino acids. CDR3 nucleotide sequence: TGTGCCAGCAGCTTAGTTAGGGACAGAAATTCACCCCTCCACTTT. Encoded protein: CASSLVRDRNSPLHF.

The V and J genes are TRBV4-2 and TRBJ1-2; a weak D match, TRBD1 (5 bases). This CDR3 comprises 15 residues. Between the trimmed V and J ends, which lost 6 bases and 4 bases, there was a span of 18 bases. Germline V gene lookup returns CDR1 LGHNA and CDR2 YNFKEQ. Here the CDR3 reads CASRAGVILSYGYTF. The CDR3 bases are TGTGCCAGCAGGGCGGGGGTAATATTGTCCTATGGCTACACCTTC.

CDR3 sequence: CASSLGGGLYGYTF. CDR3 DNA sequence: TGTGCCAGCAGCTTAGGCGGCGGCTTATATGGCTACACCTTC. The rearrangement links TRBV7-9 to TRBJ1-2, with D uncertain. Germline CDR1 is SEHNR and CDR2 is FQNEAQ (reference sequence). Trimming took off 1 base at V and 5 bases at J, with 11 bases between the two ends. The CDR3 has 14 amino acids.

The rearrangement uses TRBV4-1 and TRBJ2-5, with 11 bases matching TRBD2. V gave up 4 bases and J gave up 1 base; unmatched junction bases: 8. CDR1 and CDR2 (germline): MGHRA, YSYEKL. CDR3 size: 17 residues. The CDR3 bases are TGCGCCAGCAGCCTCGGGACTAGCGGAGAGATCCAAGAGACCCAGTACTTC. Amino acid sequence: CASSLGTSGEIQETQYF.

The V gene is TRBV4-2, the J gene TRBJ2-1, with D maybe TRBD2 (6 bases). Germline assignment: CDR1 LGHNA and CDR2 YNFKEQ. V was clipped by 0 bases and J by 0 bases, with 12 bases between them. The CDR3 sequence is 17 residues long. CDR3: CASSQDPQRASYNEQFF. Here the CDR3 DNA reads TGTGCCAGCAGCCAAGATCCCCAGCGGGCCTCCTACAATGAGCAGTTCTTC.

The gene calls are TRBV20-1 and TRBJ2-3; D ambiguous. V gave up 5 bases and J gave up 3 bases, with 21 bases separating them. Germline loops: CDR1 DFQATT, CDR2 SNEGSKA (reference sequence). This CDR3 has 16 residues. The DNA for the CDR3 is TGCAGTGCTGCCGCCAACAAAAGAGCCCGTACAGATACGCAGTATTTT. This codes for CSAAANKRARTDTQYF.

The chain carries TRBV6-5 and TRBJ2-3; possibly TRBD1 for D (6 bases). Germline assignment: CDR1 MNHEY and CDR2 SVGAGI. The CDR3 runs to 16 residues. V was cut by 5 bases and J by 9 bases, with 24 bases left in between. CDR3 residues: CASSLTRDTALNTQYF. CDR3 coding DNA: TGTGCCAGCAGTCTCACCCGGGACACAGCCTTGAACACGCAGTATTTT.

This clonotype was counted at least ten times. DNA for the CDR3: TGCGCCAGCAGCCCGACACAGAACACTGAAGCTTTCTTT. It encodes CASSPTQNTEAFF. The V gene is TRBV5-1, the J gene TRBJ1-1; D is unclear. The CDR3 runs 13 residues. From germline, CDR1 is SGHRS and CDR2 YFSETQ. The ends were cut back, 4 bases at V and 1 base at J, with 8 bases in the middle.

In nucleotides, the CDR3 is TGTGCCAGCAGTGATAAGAGGGCAGGGAGCAATCAGCCCCAGCATTTT. Its translation is CASSDKRAGSNQPQHF. This chain joins TRBV6-1 and TRBJ1-5; tentative D call: TRBD1 (5 bases). V lost 3 bases and J 1 base, leaving 13 bases between the germline ends. Germline values: CDR1 MNHNS, CDR2 SASEGT. CDR3 length equals 16 residues.